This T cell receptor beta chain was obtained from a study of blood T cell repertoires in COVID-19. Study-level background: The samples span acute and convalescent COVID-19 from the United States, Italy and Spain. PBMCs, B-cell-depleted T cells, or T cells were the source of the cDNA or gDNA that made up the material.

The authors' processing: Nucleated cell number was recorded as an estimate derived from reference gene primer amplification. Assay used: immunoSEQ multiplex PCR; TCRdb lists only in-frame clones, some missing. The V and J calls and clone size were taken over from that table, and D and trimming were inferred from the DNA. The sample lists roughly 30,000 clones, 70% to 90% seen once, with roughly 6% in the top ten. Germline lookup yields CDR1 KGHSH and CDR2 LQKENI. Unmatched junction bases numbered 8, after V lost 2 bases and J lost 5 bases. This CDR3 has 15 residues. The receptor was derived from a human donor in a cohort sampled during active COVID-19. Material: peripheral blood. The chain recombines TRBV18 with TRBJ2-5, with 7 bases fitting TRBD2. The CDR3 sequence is CASSPTRGTLETQYF. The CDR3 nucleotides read TGTGCCAGCTCACCAACGCGGGGGACCTTGGAGACCCAGTACTTC. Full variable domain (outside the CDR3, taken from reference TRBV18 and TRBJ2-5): NAGVMQNPRHLVRRRGQEARLRCSPMKGHSHVYWYRQLPEEGLKFMVYLQKENIIDESGMPKERFSAEFPKEGPSILRIQQVVRGDSAAYFCASSPTRGTLETQYFGPGTRLLVL.